These 24 T cell receptor beta chains share one sample of origin, sequenced in a study of shared clonotypes between healthy human individuals. TCRdb's copy holds only in-frame clones and misses some; the assay was immunoSEQ multiplex PCR. The data show a few million clones, 90% to 95% seen once. Sequencing used naive CD4+ T cells from PBMCs. Documented subset: CD45RA+ positively selected. Receptor source: a man aged 18 to 29 in good health. Some clones in this sample may be carry-over from other donors' samples.

This chain connects TRBV9 to TRBJ2-1; D gene uncertain. This CDR3 is 14 amino acids long. CDR1 is SGDLS and CDR2 is YYNGEE in the germline V gene. V lost 0 bases, J lost 9 bases, and 13 bases lay in between. CDR3 sequence reads: CASSVDALVREQFF. DNA for the CDR3: TGTGCCAGCAGCGTAGACGCTTTGGTTCGTGAGCAGTTCTTC.

The genes are TRBV28 and TRBJ1-1; D is ambiguous. Trimming shortened V by 5 bases and J by 7 bases, and 11 bases separated the two germline ends. Germline CDR1 is MDHEN and CDR2 is SYDVKM. The CDR3 has 12 residues. The CDR3 DNA follows: TGTGCCAGCAGTCGGTCGTTACATGAAGCTTTCTTT. Protein: CASSRSLHEAFF. The whole variable domain, filled in from reference TRBV28 and TRBJ1-1, reads DVKVTQSSRYLVKRTGEKVFLECVQDMDHENMFWYRQDPGLGLRLIYFSYDVKMKEKGDIPEGYSVSREKKERFSLILESASTNQTSMYLCASSRSLHEAFFGQGTRLTVV.

The chain carries TRBV27 and TRBJ1-1; D perhaps matches TRBD1 (5 bases). Germline-derived CDR1 and CDR2 are MNHEY and SMNVEV (reference sequence). V lost 7 bases to trimming and J lost 5 bases, with 14 bases between them. CDR3 length: 13 residues. This CDR3 reads CASTTGGRTEAFF. DNA for the CDR3: TGTGCCAGCACTACAGGAGGTCGGACTGAAGCTTTCTTT.

V is TRBV4-1 and J is TRBJ1-1, with D possibly TRBD1 on 6 matching bases. The length of the CDR3 is 15 residues. Looked up from germline, CDR1 is MGHRA and CDR2 is YSYEKL. V was clipped by 3 bases and J by 2 bases, with 13 bases between them. The CDR3 DNA reads as TGCGCCAGCAGCCACCCCGGGACAAAAAACACTGAAGCTTTCTTT. Translation gives CASSHPGTKNTEAFF.

The chain combines TRBV7-2 with TRBJ1-2; tentatively, D is TRBD1 (6 bases). Germline loops: CDR1 SGHTA, CDR2 FQGNSA. The CDR3 length is 14 residues. Trimming removed 1 base from V and 8 bases from J, with 14 bases in between. CDR3 sequence: CASSLDRQGSGYTF. In DNA, the CDR3 is TGTGCCAGCAGCTTAGATCGGCAGGGGAGCGGCTACACCTTC. The complete variable domain, with remaining parts taken from reference TRBV7-2 and TRBJ1-2, reads GAGVSQSPSNKVTEKGKDVELRCDPISGHTALYWYRQSLGQGLEFLIYFQGNSAPDKSGLPSDRFSAERTGGSVSTLTIQRTQQEDSAVYLCASSLDRQGSGYTFGSGTRLTVV.

The chain has TRBV15 and TRBJ2-7, with D unresolved. The V end lost 3 bases, the J end lost 4 bases, and 13 bases lay between the germline ends. The CDR3 is made up of 14 amino acids. Germline CDR1 is LNHNV and CDR2 is YYDKDF (reference sequence). The CDR3 loop is CATSSQRGPYEQYF. The DNA of the CDR3 is TGTGCCACCAGCAGCCAGCGAGGCCCTTACGAGCAGTACTTC. Looking up the rest from reference TRBV15 and TRBJ2-7 gives the full variable domain: DAMVIQNPRYQVTQFGKPVTLSCSQTLNHNVMYWYQQKSSQAPKLLFHYYDKDFNNEADTPDNFQSRRPNTSFCFLDIRSPGLGDTAMYLCATSSQRGPYEQYFGPGTRLTVT.

The V and J genes are TRBV6-6 and TRBJ1-2, with D perhaps TRBD1 (5 bases). V lost 0 bases and J 2 bases, leaving 10 bases between the germline ends. The CDR3 spans 15 residues. The V gene's germline CDR1 is MNHNY and CDR2 SVGAGI (reference sequence). The CDR3 here is CASSYSTETNYGYTF. The CDR3 nucleotides read TGTGCCAGCAGTTACTCGACAGAAACAAACTATGGCTACACCTTC.

This clone has just one count. The V call is TRBV28, the J call TRBJ2-5; weak D call: TRBD2 (5 bases). CDR1 and CDR2 from the germline V gene are MDHEN and SYDVKM. This CDR3 has 15 amino acids. V lost 1 base and J 2 bases, leaving 11 bases between the germline ends. CDR3 amino acids: CASSLSGRAQETQYF. The CDR3 bases are TGTGCCAGCAGTTTATCTGGGCGGGCTCAAGAGACCCAGTACTTC.

The CDR3 spells CASSRDRGNTIYF. The CDR3 bases are TGTGCCAGCAGTAGAGACAGGGGAAACACCATATATTTT. The chain links TRBV27 to TRBJ1-3, with D tentatively TRBD1 (6 bases). Per the germline V gene, CDR1 is MNHEY and CDR2 is SMNVEV (reference sequence). V was clipped by 5 bases and J by 4 bases, with 9 bases between them. The CDR3 sequence is 13 residues long.

A remark on this clone: Other DNA sequences from this sample encode an identical CDR3 as well. The chain uses TRBV7-9 and TRBJ2-1; D is tentatively TRBD1 or TRBD2 (6 bases each). Germline-derived CDR1 and CDR2 are SEHNR and FQNEAQ (reference sequence). The CDR3 contains 15 residues. V was cut by 3 bases and J by 2 bases, with 11 bases left in between. CDR3 DNA sequence: TGTGCCAGCAGCTTCAAGGGGGGCACCTACAATGAGCAGTTCTTC. Its protein is CASSFKGGTYNEQFF.

The chain links TRBV4-2 to TRBJ2-1, with 12 positions matching TRBD2. Germline V gene lookup returns CDR1 LGHNA and CDR2 YNFKEQ. This CDR3 is built from 16 residues. Trimming removed 4 bases from V and 4 bases from J; junction bases left unmatched: 5. The CDR3, as DNA: TGTGCCAGCAGCCCCCCCGGGACTAGCGGGTACAATGAGCAGTTCTTC. This encodes CASSPPGTSGYNEQFF.

The V gene is TRBV2, the J gene TRBJ2-1, with D possibly matching TRBD1 (5 bases). Germline V CDR1 and CDR2: SNHLY, FYNNEI. Between the trimmed V and J ends, which lost 7 bases and 3 bases, there was a span of 13 bases. This CDR3 region has 14 residues. CDR3 nucleotide sequence: TGTGCCAGCACCCCCAGACAGAACTACAATGAGCAGTTCTTC. It yields the protein CASTPRQNYNEQFF.

This clone has only a few counts. This chain joins TRBV6-1 and TRBJ1-1; possible D gene TRBD1, 6 bases. The CDR3 spans 14 residues. The V and J ends lost 3 bases and 4 bases respectively, with 12 bases between them. Germline CDR1 is MNHNS and CDR2 is SASEGT. The CDR3 nucleotides are TGTGCCAGCAGTGAGGACACAGGGTTCACTGAAGCTTTCTTT. It encodes CASSEDTGFTEAFF.

V usage is TRBV7-9 and J usage is TRBJ2-5; unclear D gene. The V gene's germline CDR1 is SEHNR and CDR2 FQNEAQ (reference sequence). Trimming cost V 6 bases and J 1 base, with 12 bases left between them. The length of the CDR3 is 14 residues. CDR3 region: CASSNPPTQETQYF. CDR3 DNA sequence: TGTGCCAGCAGTAATCCCCCGACCCAAGAGACCCAGTACTTC.

The CDR3 nucleotides read TGTGCCAGCAGGGGAGGCACTAGCCCTCGGGCCGGGGAGCTGTTTTTT. It encodes CASRGGTSPRAGELFF. The chain uses TRBV28 and TRBJ2-2; possibly TRBD2 for D (6 bases). The V end lost 6 bases, the J end lost 6 bases, and 20 bases lay between the germline ends. In germline, CDR1 is MDHEN, CDR2 SYDVKM. This CDR3 contains 16 residues.

This clone has a single count. The same CDR3 arises from other DNA sequences in this sample as well. The chain employs TRBV7-2 and TRBJ2-1; D unclear. The CDR3 has 14 residues. Germline V gene lookup returns CDR1 SGHTA and CDR2 FQGNSA. V dropped 5 bases and J dropped 0 bases, with 8 bases sitting between them. The CDR3 DNA sequence: TGTGCCAGCAGCCCCCGGTCCTCCTACAATGAGCAGTTCTTC. Its translation is CASSPRSSYNEQFF. The whole variable domain, filled in from reference TRBV7-2 and TRBJ2-1, reads GAGVSQSPSNKVTEKGKDVELRCDPISGHTALYWYRQSLGQGLEFLIYFQGNSAPDKSGLPSDRFSAERTGGSVSTLTIQRTQQEDSAVYLCASSPRSSYNEQFFGPGTRLTVL.

The chain employs TRBV4-1 and TRBJ2-3; D may be TRBD2 (5 bases). V was clipped by 0 bases and J by 0 bases, with 13 bases between them. The germline V gene has CDR1 MGHRA and CDR2 YSYEKL. The CDR3 runs to 17 residues. The CDR3 DNA reads as TGCGCCAGCAGCCAAGATCGGGGAGCGAGGAGCACAGATACGCAGTATTTT. It translates to CASSQDRGARSTDTQYF.

The chain carries TRBV7-3 and TRBJ2-2; TRBD2 matches at 14 bases. The CDR3 sequence is 18 residues long. V trimming: 5 bases; J trimming: 1 base; junction bases outside the gene matches: 6. The germline CDR1 and CDR2 sequences are SGHTA and FQGTGA. This CDR3 reads CASSAGLAGGVNTGELFF. Here the CDR3 DNA reads TGTGCCAGCAGCGCTGGACTAGCGGGAGGCGTGAACACCGGGGAGCTGTTTTTT.

The genes are TRBV6-6 and TRBJ1-1; TRBD1 might be the D (5 bases). The CDR3 spans 11 residues. CDR1 and CDR2 (germline): MNHNY, SVGAGI (reference sequence). The ends were cut back, 6 bases at V and 10 bases at J, with 12 bases in the middle. CDR3 DNA sequence: TGTGCCAGCAGGTTAACAGGTTTAGCTTTCTTT. Residues: CASRLTGLAFF.

The chain employs TRBV14 and TRBJ2-7; 12 bases are shared with TRBD2. Per germline, CDR1 SGHDN and CDR2 FVKESK. The CDR3 length is 16 residues. V lost 4 bases, J lost 0 bases, and 4 bases stayed unmatched. The CDR3 sequence is CASSRAGLAGSYEQYF. The DNA for the CDR3 is TGTGCCAGCAGCCGAGCGGGACTAGCGGGCTCCTACGAGCAGTACTTC.

Notes on this clone: This specimen includes other DNA sequences encoding the same CDR3. The gene calls are TRBV15 and TRBJ2-7, with D possibly matching TRBD1 (5 bases). This CDR3 is built from 13 residues. V lost 1 base, J lost 3 bases, and 7 bases lay in between. Germline CDR1 is LNHNV and CDR2 is YYDKDF (reference sequence). The CDR3 protein is CATSRVQGYEQYF. The CDR3 DNA sequence: TGTGCCACCAGCAGAGTGCAGGGCTACGAGCAGTACTTC.

Notes on this clone: Other DNA sequences in the same sample also yield this CDR3. The chain is built from TRBV5-1 and TRBJ2-5; D call uncertain. V dropped 4 bases and J dropped 2 bases, with 12 bases sitting between them. The CDR3 is 14 residues long. Germline-derived CDR1 and CDR2 are SGHRS and YFSETQ. The CDR3 sequence: CASSLGGSQETQYF. CDR3 in DNA: TGCGCCAGCAGCCTCGGTGGGTCGCAAGAGACCCAGTACTTC.

V and J are TRBV2 and TRBJ2-2; TRBD2 matches at 9 bases. CDR1 is SNHLY, CDR2 FYNNEI, per germline. V was clipped by 2 bases and J by 4 bases; unmatched bases: 2. This CDR3 region has 15 residues. CDR3 sequence (DNA): TGTGCCAGCAGTGAATGGCGGGGGGGCACCGGGGAGCTGTTTTTT. Translating it yields CASSEWRGGTGELFF.

Concerning this clone: At the DNA level, this CDR3 is encoded by other sequences in the same sample as well. The rearrangement joins TRBV28 to TRBJ2-7; D perhaps matches TRBD1 (6 bases). CDR1 is MDHEN and CDR2 is SYDVKM in the germline V gene. The CDR3 has 12 amino acids. Trimming cost V 9 bases and J 2 bases, with 11 bases left between them. The CDR3 here is CASSQGAYEQYF. CDR3 DNA sequence: TGTGCCAGTTCACAGGGCGCCTACGAGCAGTACTTC.